This TCR beta chain was recorded in a study of cytomegalovirus exposure and HLA in healthy donors. Study outcomes and limitations: The study had only CMV serostatus as immune exposure information. Segments of the TCR beta V type were, in most cases, productive about 90% or about 30% of the time in an earlier analysis.

With regard to this clone: Its antigen is still unknown.

PCR employed 60 Vbeta and 13 Jbeta primers. TCRdb keeps only in-frame clones here, not all; method: immunoSEQ multiplex PCR. The sample records approximately 170,000 clones, around 62% being singletons. The CDR3 sequence is 15 residues long. J gave up 3 bases and V 4 bases, and 4 bases lay outside the gene matches. From germline, CDR1 is SGHAT and CDR2 FQDESV (reference sequence). The sample taken for sequencing was PBMCs. The V call is TRBV11-1, the J call TRBJ2-2; 8 nucleotides agree with TRBD2. The sequence came from a man aged 35 to 55 in good health and CMV-seronegative. In DNA form, the CDR3 reads TGTGCCAGCAGCTCGGGAGGGCCTTACACCGGGGAGCTGTTTTTT. Translation: CASSSGGPYTGELFF.